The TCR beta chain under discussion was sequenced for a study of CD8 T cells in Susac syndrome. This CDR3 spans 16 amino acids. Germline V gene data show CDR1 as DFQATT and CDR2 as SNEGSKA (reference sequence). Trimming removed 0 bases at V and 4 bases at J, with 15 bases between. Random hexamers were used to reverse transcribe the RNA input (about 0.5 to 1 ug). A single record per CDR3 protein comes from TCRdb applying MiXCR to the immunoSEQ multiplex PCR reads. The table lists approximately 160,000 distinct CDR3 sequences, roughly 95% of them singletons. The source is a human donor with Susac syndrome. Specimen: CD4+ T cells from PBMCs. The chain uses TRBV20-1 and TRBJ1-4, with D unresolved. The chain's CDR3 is CSARDELLGGNEKLFF. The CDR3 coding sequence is TGCAGTGCTAGAGATGAGTTGTTGGGCGGTAATGAAAAACTGTTTTTT.